This entry is about one TCR beta chain. As processed by the authors: Nucleated cell number was recorded as an estimate derived from reference gene primer amplification. Sequencing used immunoSEQ multiplex PCR; TCRdb keeps in-frame clones, though not all of them. The V and J calls and clone size were taken over from that table, and D and trimming were inferred from the DNA. The repertoire holds under 30,000 clones, with 85% to 95% as singletons. The entry originates in a study of blood T cell repertoires in COVID-19. Study in general: Researchers got acute and convalescent COVID-19 samples from the United States, Italy and Spain. T cells, B-cell-depleted T cells, or PBMCs supplied cDNA or gDNA.

Sequences were obtained from peripheral blood. The TCR originated in a human donor with active COVID-19. The donor label of this sample is uncertain.

CDR3 loop: CASTYQNTEAFF. In DNA, the CDR3 is TGTGCCAGCACCTATCAGAACACTGAAGCTTTCTTT. V gene TRBV2 combines with J gene TRBJ1-1; D unclear. Germline CDR1 reads SNHLY; CDR2 reads FYNNEI. V was shortened by 7 bases and J by 1 base, with 7 bases between the two germline ends. The CDR3 is 12 amino acids.